This entry describes one TCR beta chain. Antigen: not known. Sequencing sought depths of 1 in 200,000 to 1 in 1 million T cells. Produced via immunoSEQ multiplex PCR; TCRdb's table is partial and in-frame only. The table has around 200,000 clones, 70% to 75% seen once. The data derive from a study of cytotoxic CD8 clonotypes in ibrutinib-treated CLL. Study findings and constraints: Whereas clonality rose at ibrutinib response, it declined toward baseline at progression.

The origin of this receptor is a human donor with chronic lymphocytic leukemia. Sequencing was performed on PBMCs, taken after 12 months of ibrutinib treatment.

In DNA form, the CDR3 reads TGTGCCAGCAGTTTAGCAGCGGGAGAGACCCAGTACTTC. This encodes CASSLAAGETQYF. This chain connects TRBV5-6 to TRBJ2-5, with D maybe TRBD2 (6 bases). Germline V CDR1 and CDR2: SGHDT, YYEEEE. The CDR3 consists of 13 residues. The ends were cut back, 5 bases at V and 4 bases at J, with 12 bases in the middle.